The next 27 T cell receptor beta chains were all read from a single sample in a study of molecular identifiers for immune sequencing clone quantification. Via MiXCR, TCRdb re-called the PCR reads, giving one row per CDR3 protein. The sample contains around 480,000 distinct CDR3 sequences, around 23% of which appear only once. Sequencing input: naive CD8+ T cells from blood, with Jurkat cell RNA spiked in. Described subset: FACS-sorted CD8+CD4-CCR7+CD45RA+ naive T cells. All receptors derive from a human donor in good health. Some libraries in this study had Jurkat cell RNA spiked in.

Of note for this clonotype: It may be a read error: a sequence one base away is much more abundant. The chain couples TRBV9 to TRBJ2-7, with 7 bases aligning to TRBD2. The length of the CDR3 is 14 residues. CDR1 and CDR2 from the germline V gene are SGDLS and YYNGEE. The CDR3 DNA reads TGTGCCAGCAGCAGGGAGGGGACCTCCTACGAGCAGCACTTC. Protein product: CASSREGTSYEQHF. Using reference TRBV9 and TRBJ2-7 for the parts outside the CDR3, the full variable domain is DSGVTQTPKHLITATGQRVTLRCSPRSGDLSVYWYQQSLDQGLQFLIQYYNGEERAKGNILERFSAQQFPDLHSELNLSSLELGDSALYFCASSREGTSYEQHFGPGTRLTVT.

This clonotype has more than one count but fewer than ten. The rearrangement links TRBV7-8 to TRBJ2-7, with D maybe TRBD2 (5 bases). The CDR3 has 15 amino acids. Germline V lookup: CDR1 SGHVS, CDR2 FQNEAQ. Trimming cost V 4 bases and J 5 bases, with 18 bases left between them. The CDR3 is CASSSTYSLGNEQYF. In DNA form, the CDR3 reads TGTGCCAGCAGCTCCACTTACTCACTCGGGAACGAGCAGTACTTC.

Comments on this clonotype: This may stem from a read error, because a much larger clone lies one nucleotide away. The rearrangement uses TRBV5-6 and TRBJ1-1, with D uncertain. Germline V gene lookup returns CDR1 SGHDT and CDR2 YYEEEE. The CDR3 has 11 residues. CDR3 amino acids: CVSSLGQRTFF. The DNA of the CDR3 is TGTGTCAGCAGCTTAGGCCAGAGGACTTTCTTT. Full variable domain (missing parts from reference TRBV5-6 and TRBJ1-1): DAGVTQSPTHLIKTRGQQVTLRCSPKSGHDTVSWYQQALGQGPQFIFQYYEEEERQRGNFPDRFSGHQFPNYSSELNVNALLLGDSALYLCVSSLGQRTFFGQGTRLTVV.

This clonotype was picked up a small number of times. One end of the junction is discordant with germline, which a read error may explain. The rearrangement uses TRBV18 and TRBJ1-1, with unresolved D. CDR1 KGHSH and CDR2 LQKENI come from the germline V gene. This CDR3 is built from 14 residues. The CDR3 here is CASSHISMNTEAIF. The CDR3 DNA sequence: TGTGCCAGCTCACACATTTCCATGAACACTGAAGCTATCTTT.

This chain links TRBV3-2 with TRBJ2-1. TRBV3-2 is designated a pseudogene. The CDR3 runs to 13 residues. The CDR3 protein is CASSVNSYNEQFF. In DNA, the CDR3 is TGTGCCAGCAGCGTAAACTCCTACAATGAGCAGTTCTTC.

This clonotype was counted only a few times. This chain links TRBV20-1 with TRBJ1-1, with unresolved D. Between the trimmed V and J ends, which lost 1 base and 10 bases, there was a span of 10 bases. Looked up from germline, CDR1 is DFQATT and CDR2 is SNEGSKA (reference sequence). The CDR3 is 11 residues long. CDR3 in DNA: TGCAGTGCTAGAGTAGCGGTCCGAGCTTTCTTT. The encoded protein is CSARVAVRAFF.

This clonotype was seen many times. V is TRBV2 and J is TRBJ1-1; D may be TRBD1 (6 bases). V dropped 6 bases and J dropped 4 bases, with 15 bases sitting between them. The CDR3 totals 14 residues. The germline CDR1 and CDR2 sequences are SNHLY and FYNNEI. The chain's CDR3 is CASRGDEGVTEAFF. CDR3 in DNA: TGTGCCAGCAGGGGGGACGAGGGGGTCACTGAAGCTTTCTTT.

This clonotype was counted at least ten times. The V gene is TRBV20-1, the J gene TRBJ2-1; D not certain. Trimming pared 4 bases from V and 12 bases from J, leaving 19 bases between. CDR1 and CDR2 from the germline V gene are DFQATT and SNEGSKA (reference sequence). The CDR3 is 13 residues long. The CDR3 spells CSATQLTASVQFF. For the CDR3, the DNA is TGCAGTGCTACCCAACTGACCGCTAGTGTGCAGTTCTTC.

As for this clonotype: Being one base from a much bigger clone, this may be a read error. This rearrangement joins TRBV29-1 to TRBJ2-2, with D possibly TRBD1 on 7 matching bases. CDR3 length: 13 residues. Germline V CDR1 and CDR2: SQVTM, ANQGSEA. CDR3 bases: TGCAGCGTACAACAGGGGAACACCGGGGGGCTGTTTTTT. It encodes CSVQQGNTGGLFF.

Of note for this clonotype: A much larger clone differs from this one at a single base, so this may be a read error. This chain links TRBV12-3 or TRBV12-4 with TRBJ1-1; possible D gene TRBD1, 5 bases. The CDR3 contains 13 residues. V was trimmed by 3 bases and J by 4 bases, leaving 9 bases between them. Here the CDR3 reads CASSFDQGTEAFF. CDR3 DNA sequence: TGTGCCAGCAGTTTTGACCAGGGCACTGAAGCTTTCTTT.

This clonotype has at least ten counts. The rearrangement joins TRBV7-2 to TRBJ2-1; tentative D call: TRBD2 (5 bases). CDR1 and CDR2 from the germline V gene are SGHTA and FQGNSA. With 5 bases removed from V and 8 bases from J, the gap between germline ends came to 16 bases. This CDR3 comprises 14 residues. The CDR3 DNA reads TGTGCCAGCAGCCCGTTCGCGGCGAGGGATGAGCAGTTCTTC. This gives the protein CASSPFAARDEQFF.

This clonotype was observed many times. The chain employs TRBV28 and TRBJ2-7; no reliable D call. The length of the CDR3 is 13 residues. The V and J ends lost 6 bases and 5 bases respectively, with 14 bases between them. CDR1 is MDHEN and CDR2 is SYDVKM in the germline V gene. DNA of the CDR3: TGTGCCAGCAGCTTAAAACCGACCCACGAGCAGTACTTC. It specifies CASSLKPTHEQYF.

This clonotype was recorded many times. The chain joins TRBV7-6 to TRBJ2-7; D is possibly TRBD1 (5 bases). The ends were cut back, 6 bases at V and 2 bases at J, with 11 bases in the middle. Germline-derived CDR1 and CDR2 are SGHVS and FNYEAQ. This CDR3 has 13 residues. CDR3 in DNA: TGTGCCAGCAGTCCAGGGTGGACCTACGAGCAGTACTTC. It translates to CASSPGWTYEQYF.

This clonotype turned up a few times. The chain employs TRBV6-5 and TRBJ2-3; 7 bases fit TRBD2. From germline, CDR1 is MNHEY and CDR2 SVGAGI. The V gene end was trimmed by 7 bases and the J gene end by 1 base; junction bases not matched to a gene: 5. The CDR3 is 14 amino acids. DNA for the CDR3: TGTGCCAGCACCGGGGGGTTCGGCACAGATACGCAGTATTTT. Amino acids: CASTGGFGTDTQYF.

The chain is built from TRBV30 and TRBJ2-5; 9 positions agree with TRBD1. The germline gives CDR1 GTSNPN, CDR2 SVGIG (reference sequence). Trimming removed 5 bases from V and 4 bases from J; junction bases left unmatched: 5. This CDR3 is built from 13 residues. The CDR3 here is CAWRTGVGETQYF. CDR3 bases: TGTGCCTGGCGGACAGGGGTTGGAGAGACCCAGTACTTC.

This clonotype was seen repeatedly, ten times or more. The chain uses TRBV5-4 and TRBJ2-3; tentative D call: TRBD1 (6 bases). The CDR3 has 16 residues. V lost 2 bases and J lost 4, with 17 bases in between. CDR1 is SGHNT and CDR2 is YYREEE in the germline V gene (reference sequence). CDR3 residues: CASSFWSGVFPDTQYF. CDR3 in DNA: TGTGCCAGCAGCTTCTGGTCAGGGGTTTTTCCAGATACGCAGTATTTT.

V and J are TRBV13 and TRBJ2-7; 9 bases map to TRBD2. With 3 bases clipped from V and 1 base from J, the junction kept 4 bases outside the gene matches. Germline V lookup: CDR1 PRHDT, CDR2 FYEKMQ (reference sequence). The CDR3 runs to 15 residues. CDR3 DNA: TGTGCCAGCAGCTTTGGCGGGAGGGGATCCTACGAGCAGTACTTC. Protein product: CASSFGGRGSYEQYF.

Worth noting for this clonotype: The CDR3 end shows no conserved phenylalanine or tryptophan, and so a read error is likely. The CDR3 region has the DNA TGTGCCAGCAGTTTGGATGTGTTACAGGTAGAGAATGAAAAACTGTTTATT. Protein sequence: CASSLDVLQVENEKLFI. This chain connects TRBV12-3 or TRBV12-4 to TRBJ1-4, with D maybe TRBD1 (5 bases). The length of the CDR3 is 17 residues. V dropped 3 bases and J dropped 5 bases, with 19 bases sitting between them.

This clonotype was observed a few times. The chain uses TRBV7-2 and TRBJ2-3, with D perhaps given as TRBD1 or TRBD2 (5 bases each). V was shortened by 5 bases and J by 3 bases, with 15 bases between the two germline ends. The CDR3 runs 15 residues. The germline gives CDR1 SGHTA, CDR2 FQGNSA. For the CDR3, the DNA is TGTGCCAGCAGCCTCCGGGGTCAGGGTACAGATACGCAGTATTTT. Translated: CASSLRGQGTDTQYF.

The chain's CDR3 is CAISDEGWNEKLFF. CDR3 in DNA: TGTGCCATCAGTGACGAGGGGTGGAATGAAAAACTGTTTTTT. The rearrangement uses TRBV10-3 and TRBJ1-4; a possible D gene is TRBD1 (5 bases). Germline loops: CDR1 ENHRY, CDR2 SYGVKD. Trimming stripped 3 bases from V and 5 bases from J, with 10 bases between. This CDR3 has 14 amino acids.

This clonotype was counted between two and nine times. The rearrangement joins TRBV19 to TRBJ1-2; 10 nucleotides align to TRBD1. The V gene end was trimmed by 10 bases and the J gene end by 3 bases; junction bases not matched to a gene: 2. Germline lookup yields CDR1 LNHDA and CDR2 SQIVND (reference sequence). The CDR3 totals 12 residues. DNA of the CDR3: TGTGCCACAGGACAGGGGGACTATGGCTACACCTTC. Translation gives CATGQGDYGYTF.

As for this clonotype: This sequence may be a read error, since a much larger clone differs from it by one base. The V call is TRBV2, the J call TRBJ1-1, with TRBD1 matching over 7 bases. The CDR3 consists of 14 residues. Germline loops: CDR1 SNHLY, CDR2 FYNNEI. With 6 bases clipped from V and 3 bases from J, the junction kept 7 bases outside the gene matches. CDR3 in DNA: TGTGCCAGCAGCCCGGCAGGGGGTGACACTGAAGCTTTCTTT. Residues: CASSPAGGDTEAFF.

This clonotype was counted many times. The rearrangement uses TRBV23-1 and TRBJ2-5; no clear D. Being an ORF, TRBV23-1 has a function that is uncertain. The CDR3 has 16 residues. Trimming removed 4 bases at V and 2 bases at J, with 17 bases between. CDR3 in amino acids: CASSPGNDLGQETQYF. CDR3 DNA sequence: TGCGCCAGCAGTCCTGGGAACGACTTAGGGCAAGAGACCCAGTACTTC.

This clonotype has a handful of counts. The genes are TRBV6-6 and TRBJ1-5, with 11 positions matching TRBD1. Germline V gives CDR1 MNHNY, CDR2 SVGAGI (reference sequence). This CDR3 comprises 16 residues. V trimming: 2 bases; J trimming: 1 base; junction bases outside the gene matches: 1. Here the CDR3 DNA reads TGTGCCAGCAGTTACCGGACAGGGGGCAGCAATCAGCCCCAGCATTTT. Its translation is CASSYRTGGSNQPQHF.

V and J are TRBV4-1 and TRBJ1-4; D possibly corresponds to TRBD1 (6 bases). The CDR3 length is 17 residues. The V and J ends lost 3 bases and 3 bases respectively, with 17 bases between them. Looked up from germline, CDR1 is MGHRA and CDR2 is YSYEKL. DNA of the CDR3: TGCGCCAGCAGCCACTTACCGGGCAGGGGTGCTAATGAAAAACTGTTTTTT. Translated, it gives CASSHLPGRGANEKLFF.

This clonotype was counted only a few times. The chain employs TRBV7-9 and TRBJ1-3; D gene ambiguous. This CDR3 comprises 15 residues. Trimming shortened V by 1 base and J by 0 bases, and 7 bases separated the two germline ends. Germline CDR1 SEHNR, CDR2 FQNEAQ (reference sequence). The CDR3 is CASSLGQLSGNTIYF. The CDR3, as DNA: TGTGCCAGCAGCTTAGGCCAGCTCTCTGGAAACACCATATATTTT.

This clonotype was detected many times. J is TRBJ1-1 and V is TRBV7-9; TRBD1 is a possible D gene (5 bases). Germline V lookup: CDR1 SEHNR, CDR2 FQNEAQ (reference sequence). V was trimmed by 4 bases and J by 2 bases, leaving 14 bases between them. The CDR3 contains 15 residues. The CDR3 is CASSSLGEFNTEAFF. The CDR3 DNA sequence: TGTGCCAGCAGCTCGCTGGGGGAGTTCAACACTGAAGCTTTCTTT. Looking up the rest from reference TRBV7-9 and TRBJ1-1 gives the full variable domain: DTGVSQNPRHKITKRGQNVTFRCDPISEHNRLYWYRQTLGQGPEFLTYFQNEAQLEKSRLLSDRFSAERPKGSFSTLEIQRTEQGDSAMYLCASSSLGEFNTEAFFGQGTRLTVV.